This T cell receptor beta chain appears in the sequencing data of a study of glioma-infiltrating T cells after dendritic cell vaccination. The V end was cut by 7 bases, the J end by 5 bases, with 19 bases between. CDR1 is MNHNS, CDR2 SASEGT, per germline. The CDR3 loop spans 15 amino acids. TCRB CDR3 was amplified from 2 ug genomic DNA or less. Primers: 60 V beta forward and 13 J beta reverse. Clones were read by immunoSEQ multiplex PCR, and TCRdb kept only the in-frame ones, dropping some. The sample includes just under 100,000 clones, around 80% of them seen just once. As to time point: after dendritic cell vaccination, including at tumor progression/relapse. Blood PBMC samples: pre-vaccination, two weeks post third vaccination, and at tumor progression.

The source was blood, collected after dendritic cell vaccination. The chain is built from TRBV6-1 and TRBJ2-3; tentatively, D is TRBD1 (7 bases). This receptor was taken from a human donor with glioblastoma. DNA of the CDR3: TGTGCCAGCAATGGGAGGACAGGTCACAAAGATACGCAGTATTTT. Its protein is CASNGRTGHKDTQYF.